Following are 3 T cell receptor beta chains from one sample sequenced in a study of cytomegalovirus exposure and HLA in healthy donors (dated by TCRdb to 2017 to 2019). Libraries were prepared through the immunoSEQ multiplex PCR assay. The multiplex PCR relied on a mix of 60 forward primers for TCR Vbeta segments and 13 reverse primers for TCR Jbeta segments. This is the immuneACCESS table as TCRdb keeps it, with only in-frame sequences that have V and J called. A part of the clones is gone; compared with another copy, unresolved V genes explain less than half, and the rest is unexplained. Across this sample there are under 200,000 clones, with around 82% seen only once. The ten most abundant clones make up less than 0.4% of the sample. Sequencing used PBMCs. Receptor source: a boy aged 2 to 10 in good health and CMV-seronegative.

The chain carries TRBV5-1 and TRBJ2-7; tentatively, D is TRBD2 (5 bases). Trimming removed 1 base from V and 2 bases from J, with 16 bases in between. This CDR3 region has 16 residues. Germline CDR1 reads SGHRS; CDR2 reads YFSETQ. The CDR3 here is CASSLQERRATYEQYF. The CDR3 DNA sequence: TGCGCCAGCAGCTTGCAAGAGCGGAGAGCAACCTACGAGCAGTACTTC.

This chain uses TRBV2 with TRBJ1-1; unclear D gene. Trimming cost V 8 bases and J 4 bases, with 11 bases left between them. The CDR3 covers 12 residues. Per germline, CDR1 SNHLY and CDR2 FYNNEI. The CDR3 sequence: CASGGDVTEAFF. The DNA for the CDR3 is TGTGCCAGCGGAGGTGACGTCACTGAAGCTTTCTTT.

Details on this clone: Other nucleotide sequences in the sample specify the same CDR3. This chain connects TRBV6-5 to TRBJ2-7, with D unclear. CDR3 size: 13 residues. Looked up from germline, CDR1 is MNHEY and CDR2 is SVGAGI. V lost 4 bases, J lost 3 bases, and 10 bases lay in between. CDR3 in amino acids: CASSFSRNYEQYF. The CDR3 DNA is TGTGCCAGCAGTTTTAGCCGAAACTACGAGCAGTACTTC.